One sample yielded the 8 T cell receptor beta chains listed below, sequenced in a study of response to subunit inactivated influenza vaccine. TCRdb re-called the RT-PCR reads with MiXCR, one entry per CDR3 protein. The table shows 250,000 to 350,000 distinct CDR3 sequences, with about 20% occurring only once. The sample consisted of PBMCs from blood, taken approximately 20 months after vaccination. Source of these receptors: a man aged 50 to 69 who received an inactivated influenza vaccine.

This clonotype came up a few times. The chain is built from TRBV3-1 and TRBJ1-1; 9 bases are a match to TRBD1. CDR3 size: 14 residues. Germline V gene lookup returns CDR1 LGHDT and CDR2 YNNKEL (reference sequence). V was clipped by 3 bases and J by 11 bases; unmatched bases: 10. As DNA, the CDR3 is TGTGCCAGCAGCCATTTCCGGGACAGGGCCGGCGCTTTCTTT. It yields the protein CASSHFRDRAGAFF.

The chain couples TRBV20-1 to TRBJ1-4, with TRBD1 matching over 7 bases. The V gene end was trimmed by 4 bases and the J gene end by 8 bases; junction bases not matched to a gene: 10. Per the germline V gene, CDR1 is DFQATT and CDR2 is SNEGSKA (reference sequence). The CDR3 runs to 14 residues. CDR3 sequence (DNA): TGCAGTGCTATTAAGACAGGGTACGGGGAAAAACTGTTTTTT. It yields the protein CSAIKTGYGEKLFF.

This clonotype was observed a few times. The V gene is TRBV12-3 or TRBV12-4, the J gene TRBJ1-1, with a tentative D call TRBD1 (6 bases). The CDR3 covers 15 residues. Deletions cut 6 bases from V and 7 bases from J, with 21 bases between. The CDR3 nucleotides are TGTGCCAGCAGCCCACTTTTCCAGGGGCGGGTTGAAGCTTTCTTT. As protein: CASSPLFQGRVEAFF.

This chain uses TRBV27 with TRBJ1-2, with D uncertain. Trimming cost V 2 bases and J 6 bases, with 13 bases left between them. The CDR3 is 14 amino acids. Looked up from germline, CDR1 is MNHEY and CDR2 is SMNVEV (reference sequence). CDR3 DNA sequence: TGTGCCAGCAGTTTACGGGCCAATCTCAATGGCTACACCTTC. Residues: CASSLRANLNGYTF.

This chain links TRBV15 with TRBJ2-3; D is possibly TRBD1 (5 bases). V dropped 2 bases and J dropped 6 bases, with 15 bases sitting between them. Germline CDR1 is LNHNV and CDR2 is YYDKDF (reference sequence). This CDR3 spans 15 amino acids. CDR3 in amino acids: CATSRPEVWGDTQYF. As DNA, the CDR3 is TGTGCCACCAGCAGACCTGAAGTCTGGGGCGATACGCAGTATTTT.

The rearrangement links TRBV28 to TRBJ2-1; 10 bases line up with TRBD1. The CDR3 contains 14 residues. Germline trimming cut 6 bases from V and 2 bases from J; bases unmatched to any gene: 1. The V gene's germline CDR1 is MDHEN and CDR2 SYDVKM. Here the CDR3 reads CASSGQGAYNEQFF. The CDR3 DNA is TGTGCCAGCAGCGGACAGGGGGCCTACAATGAGCAGTTCTTC.

The chain is built from TRBV7-9 and TRBJ2-1; either TRBD1 or TRBD2 may fit D (6 bases each). Germline V lookup: CDR1 SEHNR, CDR2 FQNEAQ (reference sequence). V gave up 6 bases and J gave up 6 bases, with 18 bases separating them. The CDR3 has 15 amino acids. CDR3 region: CASSPGGPSPNEQFF. In DNA form, the CDR3 reads TGTGCCAGCAGTCCCGGGGGCCCCTCCCCCAATGAGCAGTTCTTC. The complete variable domain, with remaining parts taken from reference TRBV7-9 and TRBJ2-1, reads DTGVSQNPRHKITKRGQNVTFRCDPISEHNRLYWYRQTLGQGPEFLTYFQNEAQLEKSRLLSDRFSAERPKGSFSTLEIQRTEQGDSAMYLCASSPGGPSPNEQFFGPGTRLTVL.

V usage is TRBV25-1 and J usage is TRBJ1-5; TRBD1 might be the D (5 bases). In germline, CDR1 is MGHDK, CDR2 SYGVNS. The CDR3 length is 14 residues. Trimming took 11 bases from V and 0 from J, leaving 14 bases between them. The CDR3 DNA is TGTGCCGTGGCGGGGACCTATAGCAATCAGCCCCAGCATTTT. Residues: CAVAGTYSNQPQHF.